Shown below are 6 T cell receptor beta chains from a single sample sequenced in a study (dated by TCRdb to the mid-2010s). Libraries were constructed by RT-PCR. The reads were generated on an Illumina MiSeq. TCRdb ran its own pipeline on the public reads, namely fastp trimming at Q25 and MiXCR clone calling, and kept in-frame beta chains. Under each unique CDR3 protein, matching rows form one entry showing the most common genes and DNA. The sample data list almost 700,000 distinct CDR3 sequences, and approximately 15% of these were observed just once. The top ten clones comprise just over 3.5% of the sample. Sequencing used memory CD4+ T cells from blood. Receptors originate from a female donor in good health, serving as a healthy control.

The rearrangement joins TRBV2 to TRBJ1-6, with D perhaps matching TRBD1 (6 bases). The V gene lost 1 base and the J gene lost 9 bases, with 13 bases spanning the gap. Germline V CDR1 and CDR2: SNHLY, FYNNEI. This CDR3 is built from 15 residues. The CDR3 bases are TGTGCCAGCAGTGAAGGTGGGCAGGGGTTTTCACCCCTCCACTTT. This gives the protein CASSEGGQGFSPLHF.

This clonotype has a count of ten or more. The chain joins TRBV6-5 to TRBJ2-2; D unclear. The germline gives CDR1 MNHEY, CDR2 SVGAGI. This CDR3 has 15 residues. V was trimmed by 2 bases and J by 5 bases, leaving 12 bases between them. CDR3 in DNA: TGTGCCAGCAGTTACCTGGGAATGGGGACCGGGGAGCTGTTTTTT. Translating it yields CASSYLGMGTGELFF.

V gene TRBV5-1 combines with J gene TRBJ1-4, with TRBD1 matching 9 bases. This CDR3 region has 15 residues. Germline values: CDR1 SGHRS, CDR2 YFSETQ. With 0 bases clipped from V and 4 bases from J, the junction kept 1 base outside the gene matches. The CDR3, as DNA: TGCGCCAGCAGCTTGGAGGGACAGGGTAATGAAAAACTGTTTTTT. Amino acid sequence: CASSLEGQGNEKLFF. Full variable domain (rest looked up from reference TRBV5-1 and TRBJ1-4): KAGVTQTPRYLIKTRGQQVTLSCSPISGHRSVSWYQQTPGQGLQFLFEYFSETQRNKGNFPGRFSGRQFSNSRSEMNVSTLELGDSALYLCASSLEGQGNEKLFFGSGTQLSVL.

V gene TRBV20-1 combines with J gene TRBJ2-1; TRBD2 matches at 8 bases. Germline V lookup: CDR1 DFQATT, CDR2 SNEGSKA (reference sequence). The CDR3 extends over 15 amino acids. V shed 2 bases, J shed 6 bases, and the junction held 9 bases outside the gene matches. CDR3 region: CSARPGLVGGNEQFF. DNA of the CDR3: TGCAGTGCTAGACCGGGACTAGTGGGGGGCAATGAGCAGTTCTTC.

This clonotype was counted many times. The V gene is TRBV3-1, the J gene TRBJ2-7; 7 bases fit TRBD2. CDR1 and CDR2 from the germline V gene are LGHDT and YNNKEL (reference sequence). The CDR3 totals 15 residues. Trimming removed 6 bases from V and 5 bases from J; junction bases left unmatched: 13. The CDR3 DNA reads TGTGCCAGCAGTCGAGCGGGACCTCGTACAGACGAGCAGTACTTC. As protein: CASSRAGPRTDEQYF.

This clonotype was detected only a few times. The J gene is TRBJ1-2, the V gene TRBV18, with TRBD1 as a possible D gene (5 bases). V lost 3 bases, J lost 7 bases, and 12 bases lay in between. The V gene's germline CDR1 is KGHSH and CDR2 LQKENI. This CDR3 contains 13 residues. The CDR3 DNA reads TGTGCCAGCTCACCTGATCAGGGTAGTGGCTACACCTTC. Translation gives CASSPDQGSGYTF. Together with reference TRBV18 and TRBJ1-2, the CDR3 gives the full variable domain: NAGVMQNPRHLVRRRGQEARLRCSPMKGHSHVYWYRQLPEEGLKFMVYLQKENIIDESGMPKERFSAEFPKEGPSILRIQQVVRGDSAAYFCASSPDQGSGYTFGSGTRLTVV.